This T cell receptor beta chain came from a study of T cell changes during pregnancy in multiple sclerosis. Per germline, CDR1 MNHEY and CDR2 SMNVEV (reference sequence). This CDR3 spans 18 amino acids. The ends lost 0 bases at V and 5 bases at J; junction bases unmatched: 11. Clones were read by immunoSEQ multiplex PCR, and TCRdb kept only the in-frame ones, dropping some. The table includes about 41,000 clones, 90% detected once. The sequencing used CD8+ T cells from peripheral blood mononuclear cells, collected in the third trimester of pregnancy. This TCR came from a female donor with multiple sclerosis, enrolled in a pregnancy study. The gene calls are TRBV27 and TRBJ2-1; 9 bases map to TRBD2. The CDR3 here is CASSLSLAIAGDDNEQFF. CDR3 nucleotide sequence: TGTGCCAGCAGTTTATCCCTCGCAATAGCGGGGGACGACAATGAGCAGTTCTTC.